Below are 16 T cell receptor beta chains sequenced from a single sample in a study of cytomegalovirus exposure and HLA in healthy donors. The primer mix had 60 Vbeta and 13 Jbeta primers. Libraries were prepared by immunoSEQ multiplex PCR; TCRdb keeps only in-frame clonotypes and omits some of them. This sample carries some 120,000 clones, approximately 8.6% of them seen once, and the ten largest clones take 6% to 7.5%. The specimen sequenced was PBMCs. The receptors derive from a woman aged 40 to 50 in good health and CMV-seropositive.

This clone has a handful of counts. The chain carries TRBV6-6 and TRBJ1-1; 7 positions agree with TRBD1. V gave up 5 bases and J gave up 6 bases; unmatched junction bases: 9. Germline CDR1 MNHNY, CDR2 SVGAGI (reference sequence). The CDR3 is 14 amino acids. The CDR3 is CASSTWDSGAEAFF. The CDR3 nucleotides read TGTGCCAGCAGTACTTGGGACAGTGGAGCTGAAGCTTTCTTT.

This clone was counted a few times. This chain connects TRBV6-1 to TRBJ1-5, with 8 positions matching TRBD1. With 6 bases clipped from V and 7 bases from J, the junction kept 11 bases outside the gene matches. Germline lookup yields CDR1 MNHNS and CDR2 SASEGT. The CDR3 runs to 15 residues. The CDR3 region is CASSALPGTGQPQHF. CDR3 coding DNA: TGTGCCAGCAGCGCTCTGCCAGGGACAGGACAGCCCCAGCATTTT.

V is TRBV19 and J is TRBJ2-3; 9 bases fit TRBD2. Germline values: CDR1 LNHDA, CDR2 SQIVND (reference sequence). The CDR3 is made up of 15 amino acids. The J segment lost 6 bases and the V segment lost 4 bases, leaving 8 bases of the junction unmatched. Here the CDR3 DNA reads TGTGCCAGTAGTAGCAGCGGGGGGCGAGTGGATACGCAGTATTTT. Translation: CASSSSGGRVDTQYF.

J is TRBJ1-5 and V is TRBV30, with a possible D match to TRBD1 (6 bases). CDR3 size: 12 residues. CDR1 and CDR2 (germline): GTSNPN, SVGIG (reference sequence). V was cut by 5 bases and J by 7 bases, with 12 bases left in between. The CDR3 protein is CAWGQPNQPQHF. CDR3 coding DNA: TGTGCCTGGGGACAGCCTAACCAGCCCCAGCATTTT.

The chain has TRBV6-5 and TRBJ1-6; D is unclear. CDR1 is MNHEY and CDR2 is SVGAGI in the germline V gene. Trimming removed 7 bases at V and 7 bases at J, with 14 bases between. This CDR3 has 14 residues. The CDR3 region is CASNLLPKNSPLHF. The CDR3 region has the DNA TGTGCCAGCAACCTCCTACCTAAAAATTCACCCCTCCACTTT.

This clone was seen more than once but under ten times. The V and J genes are TRBV5-1 and TRBJ2-1; 10 bases line up with TRBD2. V lost 0 bases to trimming and J lost 11 bases; unmatched junction nucleotides: 11. The CDR3 contains 16 residues. CDR1 and CDR2 (germline): SGHRS, YFSETQ. In DNA, the CDR3 is TGCGCCAGCAGCTTGGGGAGCGGGGGGGCCAATGCCAAGCAGTTCTTC. Translated, it gives CASSLGSGGANAKQFF.

In its sample, this clone was seen a few times. The sample has other DNA sequences that encode this CDR3 too. V is TRBV11-2 and J is TRBJ1-2; TRBD1 might be the D (5 bases). The length of the CDR3 is 13 residues. In germline, CDR1 is SGHAT, CDR2 FQNNGV. V lost 2 bases and J 5 bases, leaving 9 bases between the germline ends. The CDR3 nucleotides read TGTGCCAGCAGCTTAATCAAGGGGTATGGCTACACCTTC. Protein: CASSLIKGYGYTF.

This chain uses TRBV7-9 with TRBJ2-3, with 9 bases matching TRBD2. V shed 4 bases and J 10 bases; nucleotides not matched to a gene: 6. The V gene's germline CDR1 is SEHNR and CDR2 FQNEAQ (reference sequence). The CDR3 covers 13 residues. The CDR3 reads CASSYSGGGAQYF. CDR3 nucleotide sequence: TGTGCCAGCAGCTATAGCGGGGGAGGTGCGCAGTATTTT.

This rearrangement joins TRBV5-4 to TRBJ2-7; D is possibly TRBD1 (6 bases). V was clipped by 4 bases and J by 1 base, with 9 bases between them. This CDR3 region has 13 residues. Germline V gene sequence: CDR1 SGHNT, CDR2 YYREEE (reference sequence). This chain's CDR3 is CASSEGVSYEQYF. In DNA form, the CDR3 reads TGTGCCAGCAGCGAGGGGGTTTCCTACGAGCAGTACTTC.

The rearrangement links TRBV5-1 to TRBJ2-1; TRBD1 is a possible D gene (5 bases). This CDR3 contains 14 residues. The germline V gene encodes CDR1 SGHRS and CDR2 YFSETQ. The V end lost 5 bases, the J end lost 5 bases, and 14 bases lay between the germline ends. CDR3 bases: TGCGCCAGCAGGATGCAGGGATGGGACAATGAGCAGTTCTTC. Translated: CASRMQGWDNEQFF.

The chain joins TRBV19 to TRBJ1-2, with 8 bases aligning to TRBD1. CDR3 length: 13 amino acids. Trimming took 3 bases from V and 4 from J; bases not matched to a gene: 1. Germline V gives CDR1 LNHDA, CDR2 SQIVND (reference sequence). The CDR3 region has the DNA TGTGCCAGTAGTATCCAGGGGGCCTATGGCTACACCTTC. Protein product: CASSIQGAYGYTF.

The chain combines TRBV6-1 with TRBJ1-2; 7 nucleotides line up with TRBD1. The trim removed 4 bases at V and 4 bases at J, leaving 12 bases unmatched. The CDR3 is 16 residues long. Germline lookup yields CDR1 MNHNS and CDR2 SASEGT. The CDR3: CASSARDSGSLYGYTF. CDR3 sequence (DNA): TGTGCCAGCAGTGCCCGGGACAGCGGATCTCTCTATGGCTACACCTTC.

Remarks on this clone: In this CDR3 the conserved last residue, phenylalanine or tryptophan, is missing, so a read error is likely. The limits of the CDR3 on the DNA are not certain, so only TCRdb's listed CDR3 is given. The rearrangement uses TRBV7-9 and TRBJ1-4. In germline, CDR1 is SEHNR, CDR2 FQNEAQ (reference sequence). The CDR3 region is 15 residues in length, termini included. The CDR3 here is CASSPAREEREKMFL.

In its sample, this clone was seen a few times. CDR3 in DNA: TGTGCCAGCAGTTTTTCCGGAGACCTGAACACTGAAGCTTTCTTT. As protein: CASSFSGDLNTEAFF. The chain couples TRBV27 to TRBJ1-1; D is uncertain. There are 15 residues in the CDR3. Germline V lookup: CDR1 MNHEY, CDR2 SMNVEV (reference sequence). Deletions cut 3 bases from V and 0 bases from J, with 11 bases between.

This clone has only a few counts. The chain has TRBV11-3 and TRBJ1-1; D is undetermined. Germline V gene sequence: CDR1 SGHNT, CDR2 YENEEA. V lost 5 bases and J 6 bases, leaving 13 bases between the germline ends. CDR3 size: 13 residues. The CDR3 region has the DNA TGTGCCAGCAGCCTACTCGACGGGGCTGAAGCTTTCTTT. This codes for CASSLLDGAEAFF.

The genes are TRBV28 and TRBJ1-1; 7 bases map to TRBD1. The germline V gene has CDR1 MDHEN and CDR2 SYDVKM. Trimming took 5 bases from V and 2 from J; bases not matched to a gene: 8. The CDR3 totals 15 residues. CDR3 protein: CASSPPDRLNTEAFF. CDR3 DNA sequence: TGTGCCAGCAGTCCGCCGGACAGGCTTAACACTGAAGCTTTCTTT.